The sample holds one count of the clone carrying this T cell receptor beta chain. The repertoire was sequenced with immunoSEQ multiplex PCR; TCRdb's copy has only in-frame clones and lacks some. The table shows about 63,000 clones, with 75% to 85% occurring only once. These data come from a study of control samples from healthy donors and cancer patients. The sequenced sample consisted of blood. The receptor's source is a man aged 40-55 years in good health.

CDR3 sequence reads: CASSLDNNYEQYF. The CDR3 nucleotides are TGCGCCAGCAGCTTGGACAACAACTACGAGCAGTACTTC. The rearrangement uses TRBV5-1 and TRBJ2-7; unclear D gene. This CDR3 is 13 amino acids long. CDR1 SGHRS and CDR2 YFSETQ come from the germline V gene. V was trimmed by 0 bases and J by 3 bases, leaving 7 bases between them.